Presented here are 17 T cell receptor beta chains from one specimen sequenced in a study of control samples from healthy donors and cancer patients. Assay used: immunoSEQ multiplex PCR; TCRdb lists only in-frame clones, some missing. The table records 85,000 to 90,000 clones, roughly 86% of them present only once. Sequenced input: blood. The receptors were gathered from a man aged 25 to 40 in good health.

This chain joins TRBV27 and TRBJ1-6; no clear D gene. CDR1 MNHEY and CDR2 SMNVEV come from the germline V gene (reference sequence). CDR3 length: 16 residues. The V end lost 4 bases, the J end lost 3 bases, and 13 bases lay between the germline ends. CDR3 loop: CASSSSGINYNSPLHF. The CDR3 region has the DNA TGTGCCAGCAGTTCATCCGGGATCAACTATAATTCACCCCTCCACTTT.

This rearrangement joins TRBV2 to TRBJ2-3; possibly TRBD1 for D (5 bases). The CDR3 contains 16 residues. Germline assignment: CDR1 SNHLY and CDR2 FYNNEI. V was shortened by 4 bases and J by 0 bases, with 14 bases between the two germline ends. The CDR3 is CASSGDSARSTDTQYF. CDR3 nucleotide sequence: TGTGCCAGCAGTGGCGACAGTGCCCGGAGCACAGATACGCAGTATTTT.

The chain joins TRBV12-5 to TRBJ1-6, with a possible D match to TRBD1 (6 bases). CDR1 is LGHNT, CDR2 FRNRAP, per germline. CDR3 size: 15 residues. The V end lost 4 bases, the J end lost 5 bases, and 12 bases lay between the germline ends. In nucleotides, the CDR3 is TGTGCTAGTGGTTCGGGGACATCTAATAATTCACCCCTCCACTTT. Translation gives CASGSGTSNNSPLHF.

The chain has TRBV9 and TRBJ1-2; 8 nucleotides line up with TRBD1. Germline trimming cut 0 bases from V and 4 bases from J; bases unmatched to any gene: 2. This CDR3 spans 14 amino acids. The germline CDR1 and CDR2 sequences are SGDLS and YYNGEE. The CDR3 protein is CASSVVTGGYGYTF. The CDR3 coding sequence is TGTGCCAGCAGCGTAGTTACAGGGGGCTATGGCTACACCTTC.

This clone was observed a single time. This chain uses TRBV21-1 with TRBJ2-5. TRBV21-1 is a documented pseudogene. CDR3 length: 15 amino acids. As DNA, the CDR3 is TGTGCCAGCAGCCTCAAACGGGGGCCGAGGGAGACCCAGTACTTC. Protein product: CASSLKRGPRETQYF.

This clone was found a few times. V usage is TRBV3-1 (or the pseudogene TRBV3-2) and J usage is TRBJ2-6; unclear D gene. V was pared by 6 bases and J by 4 bases, with 10 bases between. The CDR3 totals 14 residues. The germline V gene encodes CDR1 LGHDT and CDR2 YNNKEL (reference sequence). CDR3: CASSGASGANVLTF. The CDR3 DNA is TGTGCCAGCAGTGGCGCCTCGGGGGCCAACGTCCTGACTTTC.

This clone came up a few times. The rearrangement joins TRBV10-3 to TRBJ1-2; 7 positions agree with TRBD1. Per germline, CDR1 ENHRY and CDR2 SYGVKD. This CDR3 is 15 amino acids long. V was clipped by 0 bases and J by 4 bases; unmatched bases: 5. Here the CDR3 reads CAISESGGAAYGYTF. CDR3 nucleotides: TGTGCCATCAGTGAGTCAGGGGGCGCTGCCTATGGCTACACCTTC.

This clone was observed a few times. The chain couples TRBV19 to TRBJ1-2; D gene ambiguous. The CDR3 covers 16 residues. The germline CDR1 and CDR2 sequences are LNHDA and SQIVND (reference sequence). V gave up 7 bases and J gave up 7 bases, with 25 bases separating them. The CDR3 region is CASTPPVGIGPSGYTF. DNA for the CDR3: TGTGCCAGTACCCCCCCCGTCGGGATTGGACCGAGTGGCTACACCTTC.

The chain has TRBV7-9 and TRBJ2-1; D might be TRBD2 (6 bases). Germline assignment: CDR1 SEHNR and CDR2 FQNEAQ (reference sequence). The ends were cut back, 7 bases at V and 1 base at J, with 11 bases in the middle. The CDR3 extends over 14 amino acids. The CDR3 region is CASIPDYSYNEQFF. The CDR3 region has the DNA TGTGCCAGCATACCGGACTATTCCTACAATGAGCAGTTCTTC.

In its sample, this clone was seen a few times. The chain joins TRBV5-1 to TRBJ2-5; no clear D gene. Trimming left V 0 bases short and J 1 base short, with 7 bases between. The CDR3 loop spans 14 amino acids. Germline V gene data show CDR1 as SGHRS and CDR2 as YFSETQ. The CDR3 here is CASSLEHIQETQYF. The CDR3 DNA is TGCGCCAGCAGCTTGGAACATATCCAAGAGACCCAGTACTTC.

The chain links TRBV6-2 or TRBV6-3 to TRBJ1-1, with D uncertain. The CDR3 extends over 15 amino acids. Trimming removed 5 bases at V and 3 bases at J, with 16 bases between. The germline V gene has CDR1 MNHEY and CDR2 SVGEGT. Here the CDR3 reads CASSKLVQSHTEAFF. The DNA for the CDR3 is TGTGCCAGCAGTAAGCTGGTACAGAGTCACACTGAAGCTTTCTTT.

In its sample, this clone was seen once. The chain couples TRBV4-1 to TRBJ2-7; a weak D match, TRBD1 (6 bases). Germline V lookup: CDR1 MGHRA, CDR2 YSYEKL. The CDR3 loop spans 15 amino acids. Trimming shortened V by 0 bases and J by 0 bases, and 9 bases separated the two germline ends. CDR3 sequence reads: CASSQDQGGSYEQYV. CDR3 DNA sequence: TGCGCCAGCAGCCAAGATCAAGGGGGCTCCTACGAGCAGTACGTC.

This clone has a handful of counts. The gene calls are TRBV7-9 and TRBJ2-3; D may be TRBD1 or TRBD2 (6 bases each). Trimming cost V 7 bases and J 1 base, with 15 bases left between them. The V gene's germline CDR1 is SEHNR and CDR2 FQNEAQ (reference sequence). The CDR3 has 15 residues. This CDR3 is CASTTSGARTDTQYF. Written as DNA, the CDR3 is TGTGCCAGCACTACTTCGGGGGCCCGCACAGATACGCAGTATTTT.

The chain is built from TRBV5-6 and TRBJ2-3; D not resolved. The germline gives CDR1 SGHDT, CDR2 YYEEEE. V was cut by 4 bases and J by 4 bases, with 13 bases left in between. CDR3 size: 14 residues. The CDR3 DNA reads TGTGCCAGCAGCCCTCGGGCAGTGGCAGATACGCAGTATTTT. Encoded protein: CASSPRAVADTQYF.

V and J are TRBV11-2 and TRBJ1-2; no clear D gene. V lost 3 bases and J lost 8, with 13 bases in between. The V gene's germline CDR1 is SGHAT and CDR2 FQNNGV. This CDR3 contains 13 residues. In nucleotides, the CDR3 is TGTGCCAGCAGCTTGGACGTCTCGAGGGGCTACACCTTC. Translated, it gives CASSLDVSRGYTF.

The J gene is TRBJ2-3, the V gene TRBV18; unclear D gene. The V end was cut by 0 bases, the J end by 3 bases, with 10 bases between. This CDR3 is 15 amino acids long. Germline-derived CDR1 and CDR2 are KGHSH and LQKENI. The CDR3 reads CASSPPGIGTDTQYF. In DNA, the CDR3 is TGTGCCAGCTCACCACCGGGGATAGGGACAGATACGCAGTATTTT.

This clone was counted only a few times. The chain employs TRBV21-1 and TRBJ1-2. TRBV21-1 is shown as a pseudogene. The CDR3 consists of 12 residues. The CDR3 sequence: CASSKRVHGYTF. The CDR3 DNA reads as TGTGCCAGCAGCAAACGGGTCCATGGCTACACCTTC.